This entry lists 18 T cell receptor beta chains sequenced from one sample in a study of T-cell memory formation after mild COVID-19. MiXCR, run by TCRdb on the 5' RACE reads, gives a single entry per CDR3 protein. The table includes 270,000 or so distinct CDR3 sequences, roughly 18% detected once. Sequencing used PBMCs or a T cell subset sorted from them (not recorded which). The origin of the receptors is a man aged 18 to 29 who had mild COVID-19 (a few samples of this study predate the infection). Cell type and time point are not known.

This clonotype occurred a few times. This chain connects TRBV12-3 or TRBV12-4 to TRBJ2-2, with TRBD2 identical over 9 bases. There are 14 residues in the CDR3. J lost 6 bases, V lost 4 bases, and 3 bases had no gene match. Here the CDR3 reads CASSSLAGAGELFF. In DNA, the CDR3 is TGTGCCAGCAGTTCCTTAGCGGGGGCCGGGGAGCTGTTTTTT.

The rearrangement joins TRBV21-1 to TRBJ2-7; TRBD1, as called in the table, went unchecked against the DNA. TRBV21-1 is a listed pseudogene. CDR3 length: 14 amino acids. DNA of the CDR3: TGTGCCAGCAGCAACGGGACAGGGGGCTACGAGCAGTACGTC. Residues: CASSNGTGGYEQYV.

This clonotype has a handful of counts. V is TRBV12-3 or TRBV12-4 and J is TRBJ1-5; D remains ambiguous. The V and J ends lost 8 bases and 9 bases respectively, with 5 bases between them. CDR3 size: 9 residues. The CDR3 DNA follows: TGTGCCAGCGGGCTGCCCCAGCATTTT. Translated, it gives CASGLPQHF.

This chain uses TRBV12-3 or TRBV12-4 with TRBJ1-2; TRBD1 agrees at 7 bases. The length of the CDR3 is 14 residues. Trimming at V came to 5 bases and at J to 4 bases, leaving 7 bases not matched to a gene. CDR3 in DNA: TGTGCCAGCAGTCGCCGACAGGGCGCCTATGGCTACACCTTC. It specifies CASSRRQGAYGYTF.

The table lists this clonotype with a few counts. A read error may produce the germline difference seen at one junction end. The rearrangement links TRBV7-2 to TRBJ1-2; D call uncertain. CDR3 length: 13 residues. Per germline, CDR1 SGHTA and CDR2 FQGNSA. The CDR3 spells CASSAGWATDPHF. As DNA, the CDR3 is TGTGCCAGCAGCGCGGGGTGGGCCACAGACCCACACTTC.

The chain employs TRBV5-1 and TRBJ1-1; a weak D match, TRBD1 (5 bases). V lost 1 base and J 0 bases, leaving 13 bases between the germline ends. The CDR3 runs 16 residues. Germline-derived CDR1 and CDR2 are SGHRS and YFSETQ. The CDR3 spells CASSLSGTDMNTEAFF. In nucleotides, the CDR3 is TGCGCCAGCAGCTTGTCCGGGACGGACATGAACACTGAAGCTTTCTTT.

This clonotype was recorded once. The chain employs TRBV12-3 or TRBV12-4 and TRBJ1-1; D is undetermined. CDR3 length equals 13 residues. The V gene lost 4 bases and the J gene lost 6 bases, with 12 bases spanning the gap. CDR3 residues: CASSWAGVAEAFF. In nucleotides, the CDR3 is TGTGCCAGCAGTTGGGCCGGAGTGGCTGAAGCTTTCTTT.

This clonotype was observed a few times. CDR3 nucleotides: TGCGCCAGCAGCTTGGGTGACATCAGAACATATAATTCACCCCTCCACTTT. It codes for CASSLGDIRTYNSPLHF. The chain has TRBV5-1 and TRBJ1-6; the D is unclear. Looked up from germline, CDR1 is SGHRS and CDR2 is YFSETQ. Trimming cost V 0 bases and J 4 bases, with 14 bases left between them. This CDR3 spans 17 amino acids.

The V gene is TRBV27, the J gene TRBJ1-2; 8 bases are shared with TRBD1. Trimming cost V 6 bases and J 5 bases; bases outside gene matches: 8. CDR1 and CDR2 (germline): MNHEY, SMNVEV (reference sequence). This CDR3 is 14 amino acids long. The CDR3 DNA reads TGTGCCAGCAGCCGCAGGGGGCTGGGGTATGGCTACACCTTC. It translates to CASSRRGLGYGYTF.

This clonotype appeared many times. The CDR3 sequence is CSATDIYEQYF. For the CDR3, the DNA is TGCAGTGCCACGGACATCTACGAGCAGTACTTC. This sequence joins TRBV20-1 and TRBJ2-7, with D maybe TRBD1 (5 bases). CDR3 length: 11 amino acids. CDR1 DFQATT and CDR2 SNEGSKA come from the germline V gene (reference sequence). The germline V and J ends were trimmed by 6 bases and 3 bases, with 9 bases remaining between them.

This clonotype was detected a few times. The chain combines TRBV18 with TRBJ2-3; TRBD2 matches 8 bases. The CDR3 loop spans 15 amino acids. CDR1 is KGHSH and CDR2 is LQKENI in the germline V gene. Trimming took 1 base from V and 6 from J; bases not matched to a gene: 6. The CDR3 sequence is CASSPLSGGRDTQYF. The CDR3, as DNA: TGTGCCAGCTCACCACTAAGCGGGGGACGCGATACGCAGTATTTT. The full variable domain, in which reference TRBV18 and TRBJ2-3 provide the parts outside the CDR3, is NAGVMQNPRHLVRRRGQEARLRCSPMKGHSHVYWYRQLPEEGLKFMVYLQKENIIDESGMPKERFSAEFPKEGPSILRIQQVVRGDSAAYFCASSPLSGGRDTQYFGPGTRLTVL.

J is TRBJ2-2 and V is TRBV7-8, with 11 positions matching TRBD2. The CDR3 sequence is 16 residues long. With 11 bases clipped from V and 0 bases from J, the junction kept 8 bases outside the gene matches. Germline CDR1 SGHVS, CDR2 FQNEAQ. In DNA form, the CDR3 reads TGTGCCGCAAGGGCTAGCGGGGGGCCGAACACCGGGGAGCTGTTTTTT. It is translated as CAARASGGPNTGELFF. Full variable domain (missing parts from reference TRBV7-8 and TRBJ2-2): GAGVSQSPRYKVAKRGQDVALRCDPISGHVSLFWYQQALGQGPEFLTYFQNEAQLDKSGLPSDRFFAERPEGSVSTLKIQRTQQEDSAVYLCAARASGGPNTGELFFGEGSRLTVL.

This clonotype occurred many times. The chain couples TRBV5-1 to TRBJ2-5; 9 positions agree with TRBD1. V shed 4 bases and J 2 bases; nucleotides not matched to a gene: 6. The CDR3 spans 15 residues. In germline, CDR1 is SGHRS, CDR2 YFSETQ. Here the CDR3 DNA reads TGCGCCAGCAGCCCGCGGGGACAGGGACAAGAGACCCAGTACTTC. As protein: CASSPRGQGQETQYF.

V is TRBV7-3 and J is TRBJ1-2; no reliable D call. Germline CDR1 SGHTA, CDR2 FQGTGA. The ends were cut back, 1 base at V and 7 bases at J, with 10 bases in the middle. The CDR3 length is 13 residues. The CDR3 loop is CASSLSLGAGYTF. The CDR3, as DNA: TGTGCCAGCAGCTTAAGTCTGGGCGCTGGCTACACCTTC.

CDR3 sequence reads: CASAALTSARRETQYF. Written as DNA, the CDR3 is TGTGCCAGCGCAGCCTTGACCAGCGCCAGGAGAGAGACCCAGTACTTC. This chain uses TRBV19 with TRBJ2-5; no definite D call. V was pared by 9 bases and J by 4 bases, with 24 bases between. CDR1 is LNHDA, CDR2 SQIVND, per germline (reference sequence). CDR3 length: 16 amino acids. The full variable domain, completed using reference TRBV19 and TRBJ2-5, is DGGITQSPKYLFRKEGQNVTLSCEQNLNHDAMYWYRQDPGQGLRLIYYSQIVNDFQKGDIAEGYSVSREKKESFPLTVTSAQKNPTAFYLCASAALTSARRETQYFGPGTRLLVL.

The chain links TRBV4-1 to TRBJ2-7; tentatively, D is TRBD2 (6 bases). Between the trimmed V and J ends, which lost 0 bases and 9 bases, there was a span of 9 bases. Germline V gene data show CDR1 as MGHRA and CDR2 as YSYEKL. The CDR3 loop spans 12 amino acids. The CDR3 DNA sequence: TGCGCCAGCAGCCAAGAGGGGGGTGTGCAGTACTTC. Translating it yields CASSQEGGVQYF.

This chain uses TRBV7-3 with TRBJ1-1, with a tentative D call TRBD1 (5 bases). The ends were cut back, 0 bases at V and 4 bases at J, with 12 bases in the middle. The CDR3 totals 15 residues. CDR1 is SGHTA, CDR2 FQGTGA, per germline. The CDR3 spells CASSLTLDRSTEAFF. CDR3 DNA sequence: TGTGCCAGCAGCTTAACCCTTGACAGAAGCACTGAAGCTTTCTTT.

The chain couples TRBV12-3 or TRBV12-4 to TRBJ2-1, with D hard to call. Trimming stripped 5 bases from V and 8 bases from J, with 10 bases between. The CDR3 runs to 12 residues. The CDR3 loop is CASSPTTDEQFF. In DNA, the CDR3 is TGTGCCAGCAGTCCAACTACTGATGAGCAGTTCTTC.